This T cell receptor beta chain appears in the sequencing data of a study of cytomegalovirus exposure and HLA in healthy donors. PCR amplification relied on 60 Vbeta primers (plus 13 Jbeta primers). The assay was immunoSEQ multiplex PCR, and TCRdb's table has in-frame clones only and misses some. The clone table shows 53,000 or so clones, with the ten largest holding approximately 6.6%. Sequenced input: PBMCs. This TCR was recovered from a male donor in good health and CMV-seropositive.

CDR3 sequence: CASSFGTPPTEKLFF. The CDR3 nucleotides read TGTGCCAGCAGTTTCGGGACACCTCCTACTGAAAAACTGTTTTTT. The chain joins TRBV27 to TRBJ1-4; possibly TRBD1 for D (6 bases). Germline V gene sequence: CDR1 MNHEY, CDR2 SMNVEV (reference sequence). The V end was cut by 3 bases, the J end by 7 bases, with 15 bases between. CDR3 length equals 15 residues.